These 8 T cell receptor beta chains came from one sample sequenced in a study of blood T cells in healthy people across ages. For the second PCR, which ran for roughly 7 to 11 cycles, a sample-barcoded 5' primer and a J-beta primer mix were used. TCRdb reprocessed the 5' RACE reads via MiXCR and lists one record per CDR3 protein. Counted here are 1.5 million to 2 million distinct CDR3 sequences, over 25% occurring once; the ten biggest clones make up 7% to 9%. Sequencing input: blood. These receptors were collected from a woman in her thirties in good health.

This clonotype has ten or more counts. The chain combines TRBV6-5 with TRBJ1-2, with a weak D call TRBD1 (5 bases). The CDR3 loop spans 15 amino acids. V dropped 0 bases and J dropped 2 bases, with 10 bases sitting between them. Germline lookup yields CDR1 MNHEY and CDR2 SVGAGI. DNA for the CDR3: TGTGCCAGCAGTTACTCTGCAGGGAACAACTATGGCTACACCTTC. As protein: CASSYSAGNNYGYTF.

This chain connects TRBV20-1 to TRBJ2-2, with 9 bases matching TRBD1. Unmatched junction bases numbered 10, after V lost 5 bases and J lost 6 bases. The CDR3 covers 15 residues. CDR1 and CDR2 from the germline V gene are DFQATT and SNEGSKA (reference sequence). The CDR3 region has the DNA TGCAGTGCTCCCCGCCCGGGACAGGGACCCGGGGAGCTGTTTTTT. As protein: CSAPRPGQGPGELFF.

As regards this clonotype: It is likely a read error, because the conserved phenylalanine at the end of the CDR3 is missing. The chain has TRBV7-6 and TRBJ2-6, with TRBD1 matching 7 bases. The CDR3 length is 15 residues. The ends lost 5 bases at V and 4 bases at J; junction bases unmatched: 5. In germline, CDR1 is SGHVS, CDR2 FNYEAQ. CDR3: CASSAQGPGANVLTS. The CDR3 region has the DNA TGTGCCAGCAGCGCACAGGGGCCCGGGGCCAACGTCCTGACTTCC.

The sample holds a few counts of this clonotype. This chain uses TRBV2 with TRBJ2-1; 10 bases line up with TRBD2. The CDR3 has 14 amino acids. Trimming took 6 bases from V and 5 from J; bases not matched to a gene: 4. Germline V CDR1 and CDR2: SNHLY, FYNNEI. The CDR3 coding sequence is TGTGCCAGCAGATGGACTAGCGGACACAATGAGCAGTTCTTC. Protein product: CASRWTSGHNEQFF.

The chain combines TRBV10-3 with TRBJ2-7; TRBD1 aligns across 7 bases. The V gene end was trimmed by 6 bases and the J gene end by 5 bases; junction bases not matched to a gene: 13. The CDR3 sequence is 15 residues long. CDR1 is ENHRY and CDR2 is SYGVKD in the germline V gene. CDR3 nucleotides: TGTGCCATCAGCGATACAGGGGTGGCCCAAAACGAGCAGTACTTC. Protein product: CAISDTGVAQNEQYF.

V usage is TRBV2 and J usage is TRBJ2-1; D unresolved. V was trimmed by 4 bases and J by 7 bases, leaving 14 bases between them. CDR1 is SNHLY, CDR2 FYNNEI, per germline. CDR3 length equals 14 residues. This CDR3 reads CASSGRTLRNEQFF. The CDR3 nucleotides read TGTGCCAGCAGTGGTAGAACCCTGAGGAATGAGCAGTTCTTC.

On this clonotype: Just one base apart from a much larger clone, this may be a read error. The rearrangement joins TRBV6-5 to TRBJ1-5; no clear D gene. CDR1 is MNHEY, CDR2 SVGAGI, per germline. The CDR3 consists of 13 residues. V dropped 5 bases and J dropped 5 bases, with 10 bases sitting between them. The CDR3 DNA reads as TGTGCCAGCAGTAGAAGACGGGATCAGCCCCAGCATTTT. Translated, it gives CASSRRRDQPQHF.

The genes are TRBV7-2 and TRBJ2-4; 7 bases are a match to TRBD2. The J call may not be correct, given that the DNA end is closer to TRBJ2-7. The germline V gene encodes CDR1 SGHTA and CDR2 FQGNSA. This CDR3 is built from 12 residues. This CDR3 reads CASLKGGYEQYF. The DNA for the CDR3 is TGTGCCAGCTTAAAGGGAGGGTACGAGCAGTACTTC.